The 5 T cell receptor beta chains below were found in one sample sequenced in a study of response to subunit inactivated influenza vaccine. TCRdb used MiXCR to reprocess the RT-PCR reads, holding one entry per CDR3 protein. This table has about 540,000 distinct CDR3 sequences, around 15% appearing once. Specimen: PBMCs from blood, collected about 11 days after vaccination. These receptors all come from a man aged 50-60 years who received an inactivated influenza vaccine.

The chain carries TRBV7-9 and TRBJ1-3, with D unresolved. The CDR3 is 15 residues long. CDR1 and CDR2 from the germline V gene are SEHNR and FQNEAQ (reference sequence). Trimming removed 5 bases from V and 0 bases from J, with 11 bases in between. The CDR3 protein is CASSPDRNSGNTIYF. CDR3 bases: TGTGCCAGCAGCCCCGACCGAAACTCTGGAAACACCATATATTTT.

This chain joins TRBV5-6 and TRBJ2-7; no reliable D call. The V end lost 2 bases, the J end lost 2 bases, and 14 bases lay between the germline ends. This CDR3 comprises 15 residues. From germline, CDR1 is SGHDT and CDR2 YYEEEE. This CDR3 is CASSLRFPLTYEQYF. The CDR3 nucleotides are TGTGCCAGCAGCTTACGATTTCCTCTTACCTACGAGCAGTACTTC.

In nucleotides, the CDR3 is TGCAGTGCTAGGCGGGACAGCAGCTCCTACGAGCAGTACTTC. Its protein is CSARRDSSSYEQYF. V is TRBV20-1 and J is TRBJ2-7, with D possibly being TRBD1 (7 bases). Germline CDR1 is DFQATT and CDR2 is SNEGSKA (reference sequence). The V end was cut by 3 bases, the J end by 0 bases, with 12 bases between. CDR3 size: 14 residues.

V usage is TRBV20-1 and J usage is TRBJ1-2; 10 nucleotides align to TRBD1. The CDR3 runs to 13 residues. The trim removed 3 bases at V and 6 bases at J, leaving 4 bases unmatched. In germline, CDR1 is DFQATT, CDR2 SNEGSKA (reference sequence). CDR3 DNA sequence: TGCAGTGCTAGGAAGACAGGGGGCGATGGCTACACCTTC. This gives the protein CSARKTGGDGYTF.

This chain joins TRBV20-1 and TRBJ2-7, with D hard to call. V lost 0 bases, J lost 6 bases, and 15 bases lay in between. CDR1 and CDR2 (germline): DFQATT, SNEGSKA (reference sequence). The CDR3 spans 14 residues. CDR3 amino acids: CSARDSGALFEQYF. The CDR3 DNA reads as TGCAGTGCTAGAGATTCTGGAGCACTATTCGAGCAGTACTTC.